Each of the 17 T cell receptor beta chains below was sequenced from the same sample in a study of siplizumab effects on memory and regulatory T cells. Generated by immunoSEQ multiplex PCR, the TCRdb table keeps only in-frame clones and is missing some. The data show approximately 90,000 clones, 94% seen once. The sequenced sample was non-Treg CD4+ T cells sorted from blood. These TCRs come from a human donor in good health.

V usage is TRBV19 and J usage is TRBJ1-2; D may be TRBD1 (5 bases). Germline values: CDR1 LNHDA, CDR2 SQIVND (reference sequence). This CDR3 is built from 17 residues. V gave up 4 bases and J gave up 7 bases, with 25 bases separating them. The CDR3 region has the DNA TGTGCCAGTAGTACTAAAGCCTCGGGACTTCAAACCTCTGGCTACACCTTC. Its translation: CASSTKASGLQTSGYTF.

The CDR3 reads CASSPARLVLGEKLFF. The CDR3 DNA is TGTGCCAGCTCACCGGCCAGATTGGTCTTGGGCGAAAAACTGTTTTTT. The V gene is TRBV18, the J gene TRBJ1-4, with D hard to call. The ends were cut back, 3 bases at V and 8 bases at J, with 19 bases in the middle. CDR3 size: 16 residues. From germline, CDR1 is KGHSH and CDR2 LQKENI.

This clone was seen just once. The J gene is TRBJ2-2, the V gene TRBV5-1; D might be TRBD2 (6 bases). The germline V and J ends were trimmed by 3 bases and 0 bases, with 12 bases remaining between them. Germline V gene lookup returns CDR1 SGHRS and CDR2 YFSETQ. The CDR3 is 16 residues long. CDR3 sequence reads: CASSWRASANTGELFF. CDR3 bases: TGCGCCAGCAGCTGGAGGGCCAGCGCGAACACCGGGGAGCTGTTTTTT.

V is TRBV14 and J is TRBJ2-1; 12 nucleotides match TRBD2. The CDR3 totals 12 residues. CDR1 SGHDN and CDR2 FVKESK come from the germline V gene. Germline trimming cut 6 bases from V and 14 bases from J; bases unmatched to any gene: 5. CDR3 sequence reads: CASSRTSGMKFF. CDR3 DNA: TGTGCCAGCAGTCGGACTAGCGGGATGAAGTTCTTC.

V is TRBV7-8 and J is TRBJ2-3, with 9 positions matching TRBD2. Germline CDR1 SGHVS, CDR2 FQNEAQ. This CDR3 spans 16 amino acids. After removal of 5 bases from V and 2 bases from J, the junction contained 8 bases not matched to a gene. CDR3 region: CASSARTSAHTDTQYF. CDR3 DNA: TGTGCCAGCAGCGCTAGGACTAGCGCCCACACAGATACGCAGTATTTT.

The rearrangement uses TRBV5-1 and TRBJ2-1, with 8 bases fitting TRBD2. CDR1 and CDR2 from the germline V gene are SGHRS and YFSETQ. The CDR3 length is 17 residues. The junction had 11 bases not matched to a gene; V was cut back by 0 bases and J by 6 bases. The CDR3 loop reads CASSLVPSGGQSNEQFF. The CDR3 DNA follows: TGCGCCAGCAGCTTGGTCCCCAGCGGGGGCCAGAGCAATGAGCAGTTCTTC.

This rearrangement joins TRBV2 to TRBJ1-1, with D hard to call. The CDR3 spans 15 residues. The germline V gene encodes CDR1 SNHLY and CDR2 FYNNEI. Trimming took 4 bases from V and 1 from J, leaving 13 bases between them. The CDR3 bases are TGTGCCAGCAGTGCCAACTTCGAGGGGAACACTGAAGCTTTCTTT. Its protein is CASSANFEGNTEAFF.

This clone occurred once. This rearrangement joins TRBV11-3 to TRBJ2-5; D not resolved. Germline CDR1 and CDR2: SGHNT and YENEEA. The CDR3 extends over 13 amino acids. V was clipped by 5 bases and J by 1 base, with 8 bases between them. CDR3 region: CASSKQSQETQYF. In DNA form, the CDR3 reads TGTGCCAGCAGCAAACAGAGCCAAGAGACCCAGTACTTC.

This clone was seen once. This chain connects TRBV4-1 to TRBJ2-7, with 10 nucleotides matching TRBD1. Losses at the gene ends were 4 bases for V and 0 bases for J; bases not matched to a gene: 12. CDR3 size: 18 residues. Per the germline V gene, CDR1 is MGHRA and CDR2 is YSYEKL. This chain's CDR3 is CASSRLTGGGYGSYEQYF. The CDR3 coding sequence is TGCGCCAGCAGCCGATTGACAGGGGGCGGATATGGCTCCTACGAGCAGTACTTC.

The chain is built from TRBV30 and TRBJ2-1, with TRBD2 identical over 12 bases. The CDR3 consists of 14 residues. V was pared by 0 bases and J by 9 bases, with 3 bases of the junction left unmatched. Germline V gene data show CDR1 as GTSNPN and CDR2 as SVGIG (reference sequence). The CDR3 DNA follows: TGTGCCTGGAGTGTAACTAGCGGGAGGAGTGAGCAGTTCTTC. It translates to CAWSVTSGRSEQFF.

V is TRBV18 and J is TRBJ1-4, with D possibly matching TRBD1 (6 bases). The V and J ends lost 1 base and 7 bases respectively, with 13 bases between them. The CDR3 is 15 residues long. Germline V gene sequence: CDR1 KGHSH, CDR2 LQKENI. The CDR3 DNA sequence: TGTGCCAGCTCACCACTCAGGGGCGCAGGTGAAAAACTGTTTTTT. The encoded protein is CASSPLRGAGEKLFF.

This chain uses TRBV5-1 with TRBJ2-4; D call uncertain. Germline V CDR1 and CDR2: SGHRS, YFSETQ. The CDR3 totals 14 residues. V was cut by 4 bases and J by 0 bases, with 8 bases left in between. CDR3 sequence: CASSLTLAKNIQYF. In DNA, the CDR3 is TGCGCCAGCAGCCTGACTTTAGCCAAAAACATTCAGTACTTC.

The V and J genes are TRBV29-1 and TRBJ1-2; TRBD1 matches 7 bases. Per the germline V gene, CDR1 is SQVTM and CDR2 is ANQGSEA. With V trimmed by 5 bases and J by 4 bases, 7 bases remained unmatched. The length of the CDR3 is 13 residues. CDR3: CSVIRTGGYGYTF. As DNA, the CDR3 is TGCAGCGTTATACGGACAGGAGGCTATGGCTACACCTTC.

V is TRBV9 and J is TRBJ2-5, with TRBD2 matching 11 bases. The CDR3 consists of 16 residues. Germline trimming cut 4 bases from V and 4 bases from J; bases unmatched to any gene: 9. Germline V gives CDR1 SGDLS, CDR2 YYNGEE. CDR3 in amino acids: CASSIAGGRLGETQYF. Written as DNA, the CDR3 is TGTGCCAGCAGCATAGCGGGGGGGCGATTAGGAGAGACCCAGTACTTC.

J is TRBJ1-4 and V is TRBV19, with D possibly matching TRBD1 (6 bases). CDR3 length: 14 amino acids. Trimming cost V 7 bases and J 4 bases, with 13 bases left between them. Germline CDR1 and CDR2: LNHDA and SQIVND (reference sequence). The CDR3 sequence is CASTPGGRNEKLFF. Written as DNA, the CDR3 is TGTGCCAGTACCCCGGGGGGCCGTAATGAAAAACTGTTTTTT.

The chain carries TRBV14 and TRBJ2-7; no clear D gene. The CDR3 has 15 residues. V was cut by 1 base and J by 3 bases, with 13 bases left in between. Per germline, CDR1 SGHDN and CDR2 FVKESK. In DNA, the CDR3 is TGTGCCAGCAGCCAAGGAATCGCCCCGGACTACGAGCAGTACTTC. Residues: CASSQGIAPDYEQYF. Together with reference TRBV14 and TRBJ2-7, the CDR3 gives the full variable domain: EAGVTQFPSHSVIEKGQTVTLRCDPISGHDNLYWYRRVMGKEIKFLLHFVKESKQDESGMPNNRFLAERTGGTYSTLKVQPAELEDSGVYFCASSQGIAPDYEQYFGPGTRLTVT.

This clone was observed a few times. V and J are TRBV2 and TRBJ1-5; D possibly corresponds to TRBD1 (6 bases). Trimming took 8 bases from V and 8 from J, leaving 13 bases between them. The CDR3 is 12 amino acids. CDR1 is SNHLY and CDR2 is FYNNEI in the germline V gene. The CDR3 sequence is CASVQGSEPQHF. The DNA of the CDR3 is TGTGCCAGCGTACAGGGATCTGAGCCCCAGCATTTT.